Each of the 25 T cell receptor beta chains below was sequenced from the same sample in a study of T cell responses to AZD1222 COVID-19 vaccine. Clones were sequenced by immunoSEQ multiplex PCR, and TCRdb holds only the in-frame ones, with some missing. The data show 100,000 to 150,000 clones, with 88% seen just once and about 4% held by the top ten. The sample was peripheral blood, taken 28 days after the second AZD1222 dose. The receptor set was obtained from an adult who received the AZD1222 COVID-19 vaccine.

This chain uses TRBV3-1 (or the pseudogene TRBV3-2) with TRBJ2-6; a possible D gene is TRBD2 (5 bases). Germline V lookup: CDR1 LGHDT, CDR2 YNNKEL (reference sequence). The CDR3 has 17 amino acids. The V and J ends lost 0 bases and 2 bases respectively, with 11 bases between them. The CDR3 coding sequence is TGTGCCAGCAGCCAAGATCTTATGGGAGCTGGGGCCAACGTCCTGACTTTC. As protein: CASSQDLMGAGANVLTF.

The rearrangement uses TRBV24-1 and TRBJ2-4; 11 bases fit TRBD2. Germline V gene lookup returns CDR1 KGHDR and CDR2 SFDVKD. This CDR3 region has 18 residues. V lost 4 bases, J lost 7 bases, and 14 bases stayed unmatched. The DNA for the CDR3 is TGTGCCACCAGTGACCCGGGGACTAGCGGTACGGGTGGGAACATTCAGTACTTC. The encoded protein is CATSDPGTSGTGGNIQYF.

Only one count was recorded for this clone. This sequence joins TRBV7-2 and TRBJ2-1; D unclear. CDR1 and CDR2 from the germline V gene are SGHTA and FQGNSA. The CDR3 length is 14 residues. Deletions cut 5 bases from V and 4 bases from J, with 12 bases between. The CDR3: CASSQPPGYNEQFF. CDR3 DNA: TGTGCCAGCAGCCAACCTCCGGGTTACAATGAGCAGTTCTTC.

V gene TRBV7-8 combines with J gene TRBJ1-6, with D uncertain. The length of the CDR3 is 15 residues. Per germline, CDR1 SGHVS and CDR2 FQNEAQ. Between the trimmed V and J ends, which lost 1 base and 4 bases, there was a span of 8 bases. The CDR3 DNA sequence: TGTGCCAGCAGCTTAGGAGACACTTATAATTCACCCCTCCACTTT. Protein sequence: CASSLGDTYNSPLHF.

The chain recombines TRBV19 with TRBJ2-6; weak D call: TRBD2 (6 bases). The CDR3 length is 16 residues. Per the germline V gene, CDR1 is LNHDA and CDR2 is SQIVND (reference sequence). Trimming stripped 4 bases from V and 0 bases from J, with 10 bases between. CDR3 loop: CASSRTTASGANVLTF. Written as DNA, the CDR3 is TGTGCCAGTAGTAGGACTACCGCCTCTGGGGCCAACGTCCTGACTTTC.

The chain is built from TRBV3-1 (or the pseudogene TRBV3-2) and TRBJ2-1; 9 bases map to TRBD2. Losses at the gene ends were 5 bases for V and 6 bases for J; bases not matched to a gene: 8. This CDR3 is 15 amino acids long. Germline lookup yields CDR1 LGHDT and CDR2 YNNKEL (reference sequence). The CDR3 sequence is CASSVVAGVPNEQFF. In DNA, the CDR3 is TGTGCCAGCAGCGTCGTAGCGGGAGTCCCCAATGAGCAGTTCTTC.

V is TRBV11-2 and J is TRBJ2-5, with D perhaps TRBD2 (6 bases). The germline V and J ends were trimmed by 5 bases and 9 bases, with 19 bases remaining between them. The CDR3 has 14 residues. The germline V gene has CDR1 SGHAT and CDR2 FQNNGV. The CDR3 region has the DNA TGTGCCAGCAGCCCTGGGACTGGCAAGAAGGCCCAGTACTTC. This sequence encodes CASSPGTGKKAQYF.

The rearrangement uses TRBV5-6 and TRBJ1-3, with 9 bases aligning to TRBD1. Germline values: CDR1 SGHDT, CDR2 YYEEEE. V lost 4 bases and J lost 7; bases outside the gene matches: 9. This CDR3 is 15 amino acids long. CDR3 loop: CASSLQGAVNNTIYF. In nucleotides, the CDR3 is TGTGCCAGCAGCCTACAGGGGGCGGTGAACAACACCATATATTTT.

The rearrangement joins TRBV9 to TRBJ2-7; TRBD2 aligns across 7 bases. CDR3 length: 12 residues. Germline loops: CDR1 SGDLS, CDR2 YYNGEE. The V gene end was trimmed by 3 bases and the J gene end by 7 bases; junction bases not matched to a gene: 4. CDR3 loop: CASSAREGEQYF. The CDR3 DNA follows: TGTGCCAGCAGCGCCAGGGAGGGGGAGCAGTACTTC.

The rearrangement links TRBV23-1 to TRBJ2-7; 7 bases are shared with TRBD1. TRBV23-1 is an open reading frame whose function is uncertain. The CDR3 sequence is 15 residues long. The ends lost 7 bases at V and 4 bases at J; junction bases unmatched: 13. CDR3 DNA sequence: TGCGCCAGCACCACCCCAGACAGGGTTGGGTACGAGCAGTACTTC. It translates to CASTTPDRVGYEQYF.

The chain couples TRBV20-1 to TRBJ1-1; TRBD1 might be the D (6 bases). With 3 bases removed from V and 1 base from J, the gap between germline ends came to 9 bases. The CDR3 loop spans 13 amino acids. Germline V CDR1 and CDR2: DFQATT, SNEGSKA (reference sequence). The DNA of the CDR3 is TGCAGTGCTAGTGGGGGGCCGAACACTGAAGCTTTCTTT. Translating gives CSASGGPNTEAFF.

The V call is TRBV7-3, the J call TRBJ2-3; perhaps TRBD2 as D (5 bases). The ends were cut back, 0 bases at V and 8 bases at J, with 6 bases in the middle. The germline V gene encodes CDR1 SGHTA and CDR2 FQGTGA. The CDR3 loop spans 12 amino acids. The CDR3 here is CASSLTEGTQYF. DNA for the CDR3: TGTGCCAGCAGCTTAACAGAGGGTACGCAGTATTTT.

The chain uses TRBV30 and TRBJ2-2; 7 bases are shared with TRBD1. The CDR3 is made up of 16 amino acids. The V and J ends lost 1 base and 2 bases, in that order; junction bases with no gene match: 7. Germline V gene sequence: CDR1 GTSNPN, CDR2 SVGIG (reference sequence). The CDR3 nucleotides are TGTGCCTGGAGTGACCAAAGGACAGGAAACACCGGGGAGCTGTTTTTT. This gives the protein CAWSDQRTGNTGELFF.

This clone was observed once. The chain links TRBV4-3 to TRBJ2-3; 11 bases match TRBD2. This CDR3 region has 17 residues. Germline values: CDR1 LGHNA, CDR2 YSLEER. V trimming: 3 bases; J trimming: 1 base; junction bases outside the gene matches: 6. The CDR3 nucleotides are TGCGCCAGCAGCCAGATTTTAGCGGGAGGGCGCACAGATACGCAGTATTTT. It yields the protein CASSQILAGGRTDTQYF.

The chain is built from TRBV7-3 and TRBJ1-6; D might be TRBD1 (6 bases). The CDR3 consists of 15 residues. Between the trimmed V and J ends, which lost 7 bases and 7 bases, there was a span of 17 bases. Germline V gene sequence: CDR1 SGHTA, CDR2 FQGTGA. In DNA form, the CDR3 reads TGTGCCAGCACCCTAGAGGCGGGGGCAAATTCACCCCTCCACTTT. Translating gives CASTLEAGANSPLHF.

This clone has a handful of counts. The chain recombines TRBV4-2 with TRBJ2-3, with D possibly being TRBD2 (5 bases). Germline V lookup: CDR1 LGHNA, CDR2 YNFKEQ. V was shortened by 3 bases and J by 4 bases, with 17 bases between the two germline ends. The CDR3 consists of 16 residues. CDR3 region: CASSQDSPGSSDTQYF. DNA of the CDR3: TGTGCCAGCAGCCAGGATTCCCCGGGGAGCTCAGATACGCAGTATTTT.

The CDR3 region has the DNA TGTGCCAGCAGCAAGAGACTAGCGGCGTTCTACGAGCAGTACTTC. It yields the protein CASSKRLAAFYEQYF. The V and J genes are TRBV21-1 and TRBJ2-7; TRBD2 is the table's D call and was not checked against the DNA. TRBV21-1 constitutes a pseudogene. The CDR3 is 15 residues long.

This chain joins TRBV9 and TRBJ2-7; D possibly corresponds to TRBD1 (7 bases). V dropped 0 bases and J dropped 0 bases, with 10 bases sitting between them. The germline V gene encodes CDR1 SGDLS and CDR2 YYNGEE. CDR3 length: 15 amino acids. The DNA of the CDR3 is TGTGCCAGCAGCGTAGAGCAGGGGGGCTCCTACGAGCAGTACTTC. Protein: CASSVEQGGSYEQYF.

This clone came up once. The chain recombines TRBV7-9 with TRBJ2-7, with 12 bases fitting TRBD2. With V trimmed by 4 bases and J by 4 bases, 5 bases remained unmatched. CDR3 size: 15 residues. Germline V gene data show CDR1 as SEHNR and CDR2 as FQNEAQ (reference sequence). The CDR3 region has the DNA TGTGCCAGCAGCTCTCCGACTAGCGGGAGTTACGAGCAGTACTTC. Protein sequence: CASSSPTSGSYEQYF.

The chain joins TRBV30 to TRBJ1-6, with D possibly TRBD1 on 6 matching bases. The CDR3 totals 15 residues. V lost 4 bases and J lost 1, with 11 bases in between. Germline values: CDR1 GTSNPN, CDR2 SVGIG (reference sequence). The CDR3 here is CAWTGTGSYNSPLHF. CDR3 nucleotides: TGTGCCTGGACTGGCACAGGGTCCTATAATTCACCCCTCCACTTT.

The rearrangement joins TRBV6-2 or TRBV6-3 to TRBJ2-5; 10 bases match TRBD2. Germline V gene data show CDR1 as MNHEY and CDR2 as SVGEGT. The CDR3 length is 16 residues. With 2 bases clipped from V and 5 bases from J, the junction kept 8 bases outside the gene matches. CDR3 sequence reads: CASSYPSGGMRETQYF. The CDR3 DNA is TGTGCCAGCAGTTACCCTAGCGGGGGCATGAGGGAGACCCAGTACTTC.

The chain's CDR3 is CASSVRWSGELFF. Here the CDR3 DNA reads TGTGCCAGCAGCGTTAGATGGTCCGGGGAGCTGTTTTTT. The chain combines TRBV9 with TRBJ2-2; D uncertain. The CDR3 is 13 residues long. CDR1 is SGDLS, CDR2 YYNGEE, per germline. Deletions cut 2 bases from V and 6 bases from J, with 8 bases between.

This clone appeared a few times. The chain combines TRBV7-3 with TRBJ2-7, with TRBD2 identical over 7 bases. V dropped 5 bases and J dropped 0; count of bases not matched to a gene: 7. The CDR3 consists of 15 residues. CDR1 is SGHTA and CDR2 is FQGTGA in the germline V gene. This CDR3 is CASSTGSGGSYEQYF. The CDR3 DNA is TGTGCCAGCAGCACCGGATCGGGGGGCTCCTACGAGCAGTACTTC.

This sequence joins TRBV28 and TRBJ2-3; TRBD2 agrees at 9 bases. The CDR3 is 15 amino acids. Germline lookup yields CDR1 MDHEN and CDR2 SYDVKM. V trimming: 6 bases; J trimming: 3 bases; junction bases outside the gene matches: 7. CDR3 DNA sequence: TGTGCCAGCAGCCCCGGACTAGCGAGGACAGATACGCAGTATTTT. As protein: CASSPGLARTDTQYF.

CDR3 bases: TGCAGTGTTGGTTTAGTCGGGGAGCTGTTTTTT. It specifies CSVGLVGELFF. The rearrangement uses TRBV20-1 and TRBJ2-2; D gene ambiguous. V was pared by 7 bases and J by 7 bases, with 10 bases between. The CDR3 sequence is 11 residues long. The germline CDR1 and CDR2 sequences are DFQATT and SNEGSKA (reference sequence).